A selection of T cell receptor beta chains follows, all from one sample in a study of blood T cell repertoires in COVID-19. Clones were sequenced by immunoSEQ multiplex PCR, and TCRdb holds only the in-frame ones, with some missing. The table records just over 50,000 clones, about 90% of them present only once. Material for sequencing was peripheral blood. Receptors originate from a human donor with active COVID-19. The donor label of this sample is uncertain. CDR3s include the opening cysteine and the closing phenylalanine or tryptophan. The order of the fields is clone size, CDR3 length, D gene, J gene, V gene, CDR3 DNA, CDR3 protein. D genes are given only for firm matches. For some rows the clone size is stated as once, few or many, or as a class when expanded; others skip it.

clone_size: .
cdr3_length: 13
d_call: .
j_call: TRBJ2-3
v_call: TRBV11-2
cdr3_nt: TGTGCCAGCAGCTTAGGCGCGAGAGATACGCAGTATTTT
cdr3_aa: CASSLGARDTQYF

clone_size: .
cdr3_length: 13
d_call: TRBD1
j_call: TRBJ1-2
v_call: TRBV11-2
cdr3_nt: TGTGCCAGCAGCTTAAGACAGGGGGGTGGCTACACCTTC
cdr3_aa: CASSLRQGGGYTF

clone_size: few
cdr3_length: 14
d_call: .
j_call: TRBJ1-2
v_call: TRBV2
cdr3_nt: TGTGCCAGCACCGAGGGAGCTGAGGACTATGGCTACACCTTC
cdr3_aa: CASTEGAEDYGYTF

clone_size: .
cdr3_length: 15
d_call: TRBD2
j_call: TRBJ2-3
v_call: TRBV6-2/TRBV6-3
cdr3_nt: TGTGCCAGCACCCCCGGGACTAGGCGCGCAGATACGCAGTATTTT
cdr3_aa: CASTPGTRRADTQYF

clone_size: .
cdr3_length: 14
d_call: .
j_call: TRBJ2-1
v_call: TRBV5-1
cdr3_nt: TGCGCCAGCAGCTTACCGACAGTTTACAATGAGCAGTTCTTC
cdr3_aa: CASSLPTVYNEQFF

clone_size: .
cdr3_length: 15
d_call: TRBD1
j_call: TRBJ1-1
v_call: TRBV7-3
cdr3_nt: TGTGCCAGCAGCTTAAGTGGGACAGGGAACACTGAAGCTTTCTTT
cdr3_aa: CASSLSGTGNTEAFF

clone_size: .
cdr3_length: 13
d_call: .
j_call: TRBJ1-6
v_call: TRBV6-5
cdr3_nt: TGTGCCAGCAGGAAGACAGGTGCGAGACCTCTCCACTTT
cdr3_aa: CASRKTGARPLHF

clone_size: .
cdr3_length: 16
d_call: .
j_call: TRBJ1-2
v_call: TRBV11-2
cdr3_nt: TGTGCCAGCAGCCCTATCCAGGGGTTTGGGAACTATGGCTACACCTTC
cdr3_aa: CASSPIQGFGNYGYTF

clone_size: .
cdr3_length: 16
d_call: .
j_call: TRBJ1-4
v_call: TRBV7-6
cdr3_nt: TGTGCCAGCAGCTTACTCGGGGGGCGGTTGGGTGAAAAACTGTTTTTT
cdr3_aa: CASSLLGGRLGEKLFF

clone_size: .
cdr3_length: 13
d_call: TRBD2
j_call: TRBJ2-7
v_call: TRBV10-2
cdr3_nt: TGCGCCAGCAGGACTAGCGGGGCCTACGAGCAGTACTTC
cdr3_aa: CASRTSGAYEQYF

clone_size: .
cdr3_length: 14
d_call: TRBD1
j_call: TRBJ1-5
v_call: TRBV4-1
cdr3_nt: TGCGCCAGCAGCCACGGACAGGGCGGTCAGCCCCAGCATTTT
cdr3_aa: CASSHGQGGQPQHF

clone_size: once
cdr3_length: 15
d_call: .
j_call: TRBJ2-7
v_call: TRBV3-1/TRBV3-2
cdr3_nt: TGTGCCAGCAGCCTCCCTCTGACAGTCTCCTACGAGCAGTACTTC
cdr3_aa: CASSLPLTVSYEQYF

clone_size: .
cdr3_length: 15
d_call: .
j_call: TRBJ1-1
v_call: TRBV4-3
cdr3_nt: TGCGCCAGCAGCCAGAACGCAGCGGTCGACACTGAAGCTTTCTTT
cdr3_aa: CASSQNAAVDTEAFF

clone_size: .
cdr3_length: 16
d_call: TRBD2
j_call: TRBJ2-7
v_call: TRBV7-2
cdr3_nt: TGTGCCAGCAGCTTAATGGGACTAGCGGGCGCCTACGAGCAGTACTTC
cdr3_aa: CASSLMGLAGAYEQYF

clone_size: once
cdr3_length: 14
d_call: .
j_call: TRBJ2-2
v_call: TRBV19
cdr3_nt: TGTGCCACGGAGGGGTCCTGGGACACCGGGGAGCTGTTTTTT
cdr3_aa: CATEGSWDTGELFF

clone_size: .
cdr3_length: 13
d_call: .
j_call: TRBJ2-7
v_call: TRBV5-6
cdr3_nt: TGTGCCAGCAGCTTTGGACAGACCTACGAGCAGTACTTC
cdr3_aa: CASSFGQTYEQYF

clone_size: .
cdr3_length: 15
d_call: TRBD2
j_call: TRBJ2-5
v_call: TRBV9
cdr3_nt: TGTGCCAGCAGCGTAGGTGTAGCGGGGGCCCGAACCCAGTACTTC
cdr3_aa: CASSVGVAGARTQYF

clone_size: .
cdr3_length: 14
d_call: .
j_call: TRBJ1-2
v_call: TRBV5-8
cdr3_nt: TGTGCCAGCAGCTTGGGGCGGCAGTTCTATGGCTACACCTTC
cdr3_aa: CASSLGRQFYGYTF

clone_size: .
cdr3_length: 15
d_call: .
j_call: TRBJ2-7
v_call: TRBV9
cdr3_nt: TGTGCCAGCAGCGTAGGGGTGGGACAATACTACGAGCAGTACTTC
cdr3_aa: CASSVGVGQYYEQYF

clone_size: .
cdr3_length: 14
d_call: TRBD1
j_call: TRBJ1-2
v_call: TRBV5-4
cdr3_nt: TGTGCCAGCAGTCGACAGGGGGCGAACTATGGCTACACCTTC
cdr3_aa: CASSRQGANYGYTF

clone_size: .
cdr3_length: 15
d_call: .
j_call: TRBJ2-2
v_call: TRBV4-3
cdr3_nt: TGCGCCAGCAGCCAAGATCCCGGGAGCACCGGGGAGCTGTTTTTT
cdr3_aa: CASSQDPGSTGELFF